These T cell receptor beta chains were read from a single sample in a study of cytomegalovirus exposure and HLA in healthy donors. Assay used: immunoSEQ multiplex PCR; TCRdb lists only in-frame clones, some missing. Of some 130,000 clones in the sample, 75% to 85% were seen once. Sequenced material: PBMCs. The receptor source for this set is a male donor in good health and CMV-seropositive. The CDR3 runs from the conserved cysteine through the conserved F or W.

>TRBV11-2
CASSIRDRRYGYTF
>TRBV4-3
CASSQDWLASSYNEQFF
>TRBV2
CASSNVAGSEQYF
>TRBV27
CASSFRGSNQPQHF
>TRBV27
CASSKASTDTQYF
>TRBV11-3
CASSLGGPRNTQYF
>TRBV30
CAWSLGGRAETQYF
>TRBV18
CASSQSFRTGQDTQYF
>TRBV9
CASSVGHPYNEQFF
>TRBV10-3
CAISGERYEQYF
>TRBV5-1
CATYPGHPLEQYF
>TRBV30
CAWSRQVQETQYF
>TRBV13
CASSSRVTGETQYF
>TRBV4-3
CASSQDRGSYEQYF
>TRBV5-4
CASRRDRSLTYEQYF
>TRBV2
CASSEREGRNEQFF
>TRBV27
CASSLTTGLTGEQYF
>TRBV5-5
CASSLDPSGRGEQYF
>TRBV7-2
CASSFLLTDTQYF
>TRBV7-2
CASSPGSAYEQYF
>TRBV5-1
CASSLGEGGEKLFF
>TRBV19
CASSMGRGQGEQYF
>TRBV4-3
CASSQDWQAQETQYF
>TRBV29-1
CSARPGQETQYF
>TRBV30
CAWNRGTSGSGQYF
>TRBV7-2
CASSLGGALSSYNEQFF
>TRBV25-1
CASSDSGLPEQYF
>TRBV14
CASSQWTGSGNTIYF
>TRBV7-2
CASSPEGRTQETQYF
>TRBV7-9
CASKLSTGSYEQYF
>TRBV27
CASSLTGISEQYF
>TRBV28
CASSLDGRNTGELFF
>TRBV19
CASSRGQGWYGYTF
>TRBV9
CASSGGTGNSYEQYF
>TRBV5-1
CASSRRGTQGEQFF
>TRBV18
CASSPFIRDGGTGELFF
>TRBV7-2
CASSLGPAEGGEQFF
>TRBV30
CAWNLDRGAYGYTF
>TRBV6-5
CASSYLGGPSGEQYF
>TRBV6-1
CASSEGTGGDTDTQYF
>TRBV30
CAWSGTTGIGYTF
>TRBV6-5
CASKRTSGGSYEQYF
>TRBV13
CASSSDFSGANVLTF
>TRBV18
CASWSSGNTIYF
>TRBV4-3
CASSQVRGTEAFF